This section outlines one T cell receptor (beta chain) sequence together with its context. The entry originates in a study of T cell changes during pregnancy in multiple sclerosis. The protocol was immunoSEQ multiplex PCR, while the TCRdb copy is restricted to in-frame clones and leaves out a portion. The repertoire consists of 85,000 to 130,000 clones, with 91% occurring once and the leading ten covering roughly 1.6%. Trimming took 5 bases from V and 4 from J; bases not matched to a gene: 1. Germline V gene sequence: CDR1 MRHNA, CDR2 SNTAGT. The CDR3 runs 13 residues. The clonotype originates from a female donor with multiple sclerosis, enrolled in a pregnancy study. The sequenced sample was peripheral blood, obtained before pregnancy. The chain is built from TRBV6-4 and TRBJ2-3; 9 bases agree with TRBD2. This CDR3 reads CASSSGGPDTQYF. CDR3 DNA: TGTGCCAGCAGTAGCGGGGGGCCAGATACGCAGTATTTT.